The TCR beta chain described here comes from a study of blood T cells in healthy people across ages. Study-wide results and limits: Diversity of TCR beta correlated strongly with naive T cell percentage. Per million T cells, TCR beta diversity dropped roughly linearly as age increased.

The CDR3 has 14 residues. With 1 base removed from V and 4 bases from J, the gap between germline ends came to 11 bases. Germline-derived CDR1 and CDR2 are DFQATT and SNEGSKA (reference sequence). Healthy Caucasians from Russia aged about 6 to 100 served as donors. Sample-barcoded 5' priming and a J-beta primer mix drove a second PCR of roughly 7 to 11 cycles. A single record per CDR3 protein comes from TCRdb applying MiXCR to the 5' RACE reads. Of 600,000 or so distinct CDR3 sequences listed, more than 20% are singletons. The table lists this clonotype with a few counts. Its antigen remains unknown. Sequenced material: blood. V and J are TRBV20-1 and TRBJ1-5; D might be TRBD1 (6 bases). The TCR comes from a man in his 70s in good health. The CDR3 coding sequence is TGCAGTGCTAGAGCTATTACAGGGAATCAGCCCCAGCATTTT. The encoded protein is CSARAITGNQPQHF.